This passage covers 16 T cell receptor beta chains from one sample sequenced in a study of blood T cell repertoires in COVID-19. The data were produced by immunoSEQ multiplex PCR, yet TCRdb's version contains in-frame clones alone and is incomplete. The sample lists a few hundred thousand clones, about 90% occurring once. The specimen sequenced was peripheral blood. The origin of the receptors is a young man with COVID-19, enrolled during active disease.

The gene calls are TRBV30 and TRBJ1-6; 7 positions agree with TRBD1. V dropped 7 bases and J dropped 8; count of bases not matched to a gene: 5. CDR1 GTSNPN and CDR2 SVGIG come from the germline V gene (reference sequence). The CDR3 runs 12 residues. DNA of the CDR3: TGTGCCTACGGGACAGCCTATTCACCCCTCCACTTT. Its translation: CAYGTAYSPLHF.

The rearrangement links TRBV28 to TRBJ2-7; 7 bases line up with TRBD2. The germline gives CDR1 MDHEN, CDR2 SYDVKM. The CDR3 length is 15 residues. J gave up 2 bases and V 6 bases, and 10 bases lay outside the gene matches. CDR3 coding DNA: TGTGCCAGCAGCTATAAACTAGCGAGCACCTACGAGCAGTACTTC. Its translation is CASSYKLASTYEQYF.

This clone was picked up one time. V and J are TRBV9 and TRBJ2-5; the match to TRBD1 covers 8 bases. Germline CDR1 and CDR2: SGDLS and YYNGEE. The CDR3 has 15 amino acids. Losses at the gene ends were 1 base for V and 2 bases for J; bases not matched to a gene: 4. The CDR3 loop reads CASSVTGGVQETQYF. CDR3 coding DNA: TGTGCCAGCAGCGTAACAGGGGGAGTTCAAGAGACCCAGTACTTC.

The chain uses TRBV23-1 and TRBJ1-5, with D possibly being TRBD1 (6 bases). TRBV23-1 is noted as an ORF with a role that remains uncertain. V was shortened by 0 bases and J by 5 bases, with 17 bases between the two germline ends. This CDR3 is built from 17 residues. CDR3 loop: CASSQSDRSYNHQPQHF. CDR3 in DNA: TGCGCCAGCAGTCAATCGGACAGATCGTATAACCATCAGCCCCAGCATTTT.

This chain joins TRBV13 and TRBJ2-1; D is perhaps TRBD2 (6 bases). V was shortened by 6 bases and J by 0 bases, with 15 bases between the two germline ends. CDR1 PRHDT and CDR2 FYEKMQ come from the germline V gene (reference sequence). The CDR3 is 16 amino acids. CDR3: CASRLSPGSSYNEQFF. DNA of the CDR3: TGTGCCAGCAGGCTAAGCCCCGGGAGCTCCTACAATGAGCAGTTCTTC.

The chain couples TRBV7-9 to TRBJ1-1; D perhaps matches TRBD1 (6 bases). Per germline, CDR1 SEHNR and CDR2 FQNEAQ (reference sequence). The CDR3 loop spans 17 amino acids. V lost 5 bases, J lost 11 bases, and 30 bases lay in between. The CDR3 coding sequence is TGTGCCAGCAGCGCCAGAACGGCCGGACAGAAGCGTATTGGGGCTTTCTTT. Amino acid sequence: CASSARTAGQKRIGAFF.

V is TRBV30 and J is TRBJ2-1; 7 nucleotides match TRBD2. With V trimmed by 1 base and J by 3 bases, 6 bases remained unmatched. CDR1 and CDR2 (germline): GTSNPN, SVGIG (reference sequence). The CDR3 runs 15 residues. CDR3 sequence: CAWSGGREHYNEQFF. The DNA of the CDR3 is TGTGCCTGGAGTGGAGGGCGGGAGCACTACAATGAGCAGTTCTTC.

CDR3 protein: CASSLQERHFF. For the CDR3, the DNA is TGTGCCAGCAGTTTACAGGAGCGCCATTTCTTT. The chain is built from TRBV6-6 and TRBJ1-1; perhaps TRBD1 as D (5 bases). This CDR3 has 11 residues. The germline gives CDR1 MNHNY, CDR2 SVGAGI (reference sequence). V lost 4 bases and J lost 13, with 13 bases in between.

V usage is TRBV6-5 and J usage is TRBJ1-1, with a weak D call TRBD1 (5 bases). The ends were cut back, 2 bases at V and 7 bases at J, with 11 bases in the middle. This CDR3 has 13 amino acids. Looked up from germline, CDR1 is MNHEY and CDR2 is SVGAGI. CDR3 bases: TGTGCCAGCAGTTACGAAACAGGCCTTGAAGCTTTCTTT. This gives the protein CASSYETGLEAFF.

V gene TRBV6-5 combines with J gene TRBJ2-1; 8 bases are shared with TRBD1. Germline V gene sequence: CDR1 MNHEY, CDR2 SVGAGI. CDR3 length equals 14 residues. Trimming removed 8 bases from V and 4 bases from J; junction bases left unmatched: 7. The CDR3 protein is CASHQGDRYNEQFF. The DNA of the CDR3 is TGTGCCAGCCACCAAGGGGACAGGTACAATGAGCAGTTCTTC.

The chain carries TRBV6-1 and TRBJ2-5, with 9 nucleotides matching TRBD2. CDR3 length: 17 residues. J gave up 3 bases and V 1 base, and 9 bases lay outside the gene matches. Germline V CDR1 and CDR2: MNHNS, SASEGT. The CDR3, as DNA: TGTGCCAGCAGTGAAGTAGCGGGAGTGGGGTTGGAAGAGACCCAGTACTTC. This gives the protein CASSEVAGVGLEETQYF.

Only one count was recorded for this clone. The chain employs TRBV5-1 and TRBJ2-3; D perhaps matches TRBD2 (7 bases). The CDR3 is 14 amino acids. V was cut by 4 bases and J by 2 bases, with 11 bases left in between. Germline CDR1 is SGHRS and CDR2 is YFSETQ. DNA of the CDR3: TGCGCCAGCAGCCCGGGGGGCCCCACAGATACGCAGTATTTT. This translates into CASSPGGPTDTQYF.

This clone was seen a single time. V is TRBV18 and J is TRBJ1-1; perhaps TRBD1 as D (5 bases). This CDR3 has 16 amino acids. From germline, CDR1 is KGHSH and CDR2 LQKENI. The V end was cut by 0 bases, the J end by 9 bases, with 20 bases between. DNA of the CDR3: TGTGCCAGCTCACCACCTACTCAAGGACAATCGTCTAAAGCTTTCTTT. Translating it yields CASSPPTQGQSSKAFF.

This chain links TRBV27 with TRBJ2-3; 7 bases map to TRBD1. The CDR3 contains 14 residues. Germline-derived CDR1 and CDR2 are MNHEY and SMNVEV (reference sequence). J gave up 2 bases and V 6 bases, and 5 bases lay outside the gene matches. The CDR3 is CASRWTGATDTQYF. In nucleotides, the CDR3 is TGTGCCAGCAGGTGGACAGGCGCCACAGATACGCAGTATTTT.

The CDR3 loop reads CASNNRQSTDTQYF. As DNA, the CDR3 is TGCGCCAGCAATAACAGGCAGAGCACAGATACGCAGTATTTT. This rearrangement joins TRBV5-1 to TRBJ2-3; perhaps TRBD1 as D (5 bases). CDR1 is SGHRS and CDR2 is YFSETQ in the germline V gene. The ends were cut back, 6 bases at V and 0 bases at J, with 11 bases in the middle. The CDR3 has 14 residues.

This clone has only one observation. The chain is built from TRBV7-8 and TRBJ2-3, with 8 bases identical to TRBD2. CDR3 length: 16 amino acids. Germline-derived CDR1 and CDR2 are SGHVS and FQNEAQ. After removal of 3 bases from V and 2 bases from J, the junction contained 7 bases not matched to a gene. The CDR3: CASSFLWTSPTDTQYF. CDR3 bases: TGTGCCAGCAGCTTCCTCTGGACTAGCCCCACAGATACGCAGTATTTT.